This T cell receptor beta chain originates from a study of cytotoxic CD8 clonotypes in ibrutinib-treated CLL. The wider study: Responses comprised about 24 partial and 2 complete; at median approximately six years, about 14 remained remitted and about 12 progressed. It was after a median about 12 months of treatment, range 6 to 36, that response samples were taken.

Whole-study findings and limits: T-cell clonality at baseline went above that of age-matched healthy donors and rose and fell with circulating CD8+ T-cell counts. A difference in sampling times existed between sustained-remission and progressing patients.

This CDR3 has 19 amino acids. Trimming shortened V by 1 base and J by 2 bases, and 21 bases separated the two germline ends. Germline V CDR1 and CDR2: SEHNR, FQNEAQ (reference sequence). Concerning this clone: The antigen is undetermined.

The repertoire was sequenced with immunoSEQ multiplex PCR; TCRdb's copy has only in-frame clones and lacks some. The sample lists approximately 160,000 clones, roughly 88% occurring once. The chain employs TRBV7-9 and TRBJ1-3, with no clear D. The sample here was PBMCs, taken at disease progression, from a patient treated with ibrutinib. This receptor was taken from a human donor with chronic lymphocytic leukemia. The CDR3 here is CASSLDQMALSYAGNTIYF. The CDR3 DNA follows: TGTGCCAGCAGCTTAGACCAAATGGCCTTGTCTTACGCTGGAAACACCATATATTTT.